This T cell receptor beta chain emerged from a study of blood T cell repertoires in COVID-19. Categorization into cohorts depended on clinical history that participants reported. TCRdb's table, derived via immunoSEQ multiplex PCR, lists solely in-frame clones and lacks some. This table holds over 150,000 clones, around 84% found once. CDR1 is SGHDN and CDR2 is FVKESK in the germline V gene. V dropped 6 bases and J dropped 0; count of bases not matched to a gene: 6. The CDR3 covers 15 residues. Sequencing was performed on PBMCs or T cells enriched from blood (not recorded which). The chain couples TRBV14 to TRBJ1-1; 8 bases are a match to TRBD1. This clonotype originated in a man aged 50-59 years who had recovered from COVID-19. CDR3 residues: CASRLGQGVNTEAFF. CDR3 bases: TGTGCCAGCAGACTTGGACAGGGAGTGAACACTGAAGCTTTCTTT.